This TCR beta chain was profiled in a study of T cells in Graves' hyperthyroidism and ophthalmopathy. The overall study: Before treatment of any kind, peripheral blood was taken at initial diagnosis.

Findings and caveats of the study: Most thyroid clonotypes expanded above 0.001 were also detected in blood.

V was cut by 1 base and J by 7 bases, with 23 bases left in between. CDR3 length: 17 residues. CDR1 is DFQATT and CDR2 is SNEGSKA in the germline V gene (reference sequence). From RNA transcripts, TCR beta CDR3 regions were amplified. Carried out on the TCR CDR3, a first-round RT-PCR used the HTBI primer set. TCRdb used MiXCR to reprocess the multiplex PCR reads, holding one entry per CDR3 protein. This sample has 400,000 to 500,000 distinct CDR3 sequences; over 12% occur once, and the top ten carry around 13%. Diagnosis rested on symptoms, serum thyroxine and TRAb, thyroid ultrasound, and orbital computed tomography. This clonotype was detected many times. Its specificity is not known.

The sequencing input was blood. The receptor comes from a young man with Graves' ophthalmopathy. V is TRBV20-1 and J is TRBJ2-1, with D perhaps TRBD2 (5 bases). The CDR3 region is CSARGAEVASRWNEQFF. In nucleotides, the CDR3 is TGCAGTGCTAGAGGAGCGGAGGTGGCTAGCAGGTGGAATGAGCAGTTCTTC.